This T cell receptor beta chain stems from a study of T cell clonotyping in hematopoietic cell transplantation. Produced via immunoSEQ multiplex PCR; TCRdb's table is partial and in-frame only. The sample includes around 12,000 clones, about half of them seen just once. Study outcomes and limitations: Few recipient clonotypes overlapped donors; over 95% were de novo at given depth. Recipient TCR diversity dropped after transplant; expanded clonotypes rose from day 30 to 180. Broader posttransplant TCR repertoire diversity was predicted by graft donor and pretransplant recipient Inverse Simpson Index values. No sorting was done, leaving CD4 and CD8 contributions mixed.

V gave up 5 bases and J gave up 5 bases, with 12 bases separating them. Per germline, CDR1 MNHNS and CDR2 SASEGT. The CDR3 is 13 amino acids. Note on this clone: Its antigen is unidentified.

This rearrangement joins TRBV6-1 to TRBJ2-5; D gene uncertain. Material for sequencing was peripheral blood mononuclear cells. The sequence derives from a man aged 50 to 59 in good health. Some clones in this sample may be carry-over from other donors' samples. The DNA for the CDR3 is TGTGCCAGCAGTCCTCCCTTAGTGGAGACCCAGTACTTC. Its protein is CASSPPLVETQYF.